A single sample gave rise to the 21 T cell receptor beta chains below, sequenced in a study of tumor-infiltrating lymphocytes in primary liver carcinoma. DNA and RNA were both co-extracted from about 19-30 mg of bulk tissue that had not been sorted. Total RNA (around 500 ng) served as template for TCR beta cDNA synthesis primed by a constant-region primer. Libraries for TCR beta were built through three nested multiplex PCR rounds, which together made up a slightly modified ARM-PCR procedure. TRBV1-TRBV30 forward primers paired with a C-beta reverse primer were used in the first two PCR rounds, which ran approximately 10 cycles each. TCRdb re-analysed the multiplex PCR reads in MiXCR, keeping a single row per CDR3 protein. In the table there are 150,000 to 200,000 distinct CDR3 sequences, 85% of which are singletons. Material for sequencing was tumor tissue from primary liver carcinoma. These receptors were obtained from a man between 35 and 55 years old with primary liver carcinoma and hepatitis B virus infection.

With regard to this clonotype: A much larger clone lies one base from this, so it may be a read error. The chain recombines TRBV18 with TRBJ2-3; unclear D gene. The germline V gene encodes CDR1 KGHSH and CDR2 LQKENI. The CDR3 runs 14 residues. In DNA form, the CDR3 reads TGTACCAGCTCACAGCTACAAGGCACAGATACGCAGTATTTT. Amino acid sequence: CTSSQLQGTDTQYF. Complete variable domain (other parts from reference TRBV18 and TRBJ2-3): NAGVMQNPRHLVRRRGQEARLRCSPMKGHSHVYWYRQLPEEGLKFMVYLQKENIIDESGMPKERFSAEFPKEGPSILRIQQVVRGDSAAYFCTSSQLQGTDTQYFGPGTRLTVL.

Points on this clonotype: Because it lacks the conserved phenylalanine or tryptophan at the end, this CDR3 is likely a read error. Because the CDR3's place on the DNA is in doubt, the DNA is left out and the CDR3 is given as listed by TCRdb. The CDR3 here is CASSLIGLAGPYIEHFL. The chain recombines TRBV11-2 with TRBJ2-1; the D call TRBD2 from the table was never checked on the DNA. Germline V lookup: CDR1 SGHAT, CDR2 FQNNGV. The CDR3 length equals 17 residues, ends included.

About this clonotype: A junction end diverges from the germline sequence, so it may reflect a read error. The chain's CDR3 is CASCPRTGGEQFF. The CDR3 DNA reads TGTGCCAGCTGTCCCCGTACGGGGGGTGAGCAGTTCTTT. The chain recombines TRBV6-5 with TRBJ2-1; 7 bases align to TRBD2. The CDR3 is 13 amino acids. Germline-derived CDR1 and CDR2 are MNHEY and SVGAGI.

Regarding this clonotype: One junction end disagrees with the germline gene, perhaps due to a read error. V and J are TRBV10-3 and TRBJ2-3; TRBD2 agrees at 7 bases. This CDR3 is built from 13 residues. Looked up from germline, CDR1 is ENHRY and CDR2 is SYGVKD. In DNA form, the CDR3 reads TGTGCCACTGGGCCGGCGGGAGCAGATATGCAGTATTTT. It yields the protein CATGPAGADMQYF.

In regard to this clonotype: The junction shows a germline mismatch at one end, possibly a read error. The rearrangement links TRBV11-1 to TRBJ2-5, with 8 nucleotides matching TRBD2. This CDR3 contains 15 residues. CDR1 and CDR2 (germline): SGHAT, FQDESV (reference sequence). The CDR3 reads CVSTLRGLGGETQYF. In nucleotides, the CDR3 is TGTGTCAGCACCCTCAGGGGACTAGGGGGAGAGACCCAGTACTTC.

Points on this clonotype: A junction end diverges from the germline sequence, so it may reflect a read error. CDR3 in amino acids: CSIGGTSGIFNEQYF. The DNA of the CDR3 is TGCAGCATTGGGGGGACTAGCGGGATTTTCAACGAGCAATACTTC. The chain carries TRBV29-1 and TRBJ2-7; 13 bases agree with TRBD2. The CDR3 totals 15 residues. CDR1 and CDR2 from the germline V gene are SQVTM and ANQGSEA.

This clonotype appeared a single time. This sequence joins TRBV7-8 and TRBJ2-5, with TRBD1 matching over 8 bases. The germline gives CDR1 SGHVS, CDR2 FQNEAQ. J was trimmed by 4 bases and V by 9 bases; bases with no gene match: 10. The CDR3 spans 14 residues. The CDR3 DNA follows: TGTGCCAGTAGCATCGCAGGGGGCAGAGAGACCCAGTACTTC. Protein: CASSIAGGRETQYF.

As concerns this clonotype: This CDR3 fails to terminate in the conserved phenylalanine or tryptophan, so it likely reflects a read error. The CDR3 reads CASRAGTSQLGELFY. CDR3 in DNA: TGTGCCAGCAGAGCCGGGACTAGTCAACTCGGGGAGCTGTTTTAT. The chain uses TRBV12-3 or TRBV12-4 and TRBJ2-2, with 8 nucleotides matching TRBD2. This CDR3 region has 15 residues. The ends lost 6 bases at V and 7 bases at J; junction bases unmatched: 10.

To note about this clonotype: The germline gene is not matched at one end of the junction; a read error may be the cause. The chain is built from TRBV4-1 and TRBJ2-2, with D tentatively TRBD1 or TRBD2 (5 bases each). CDR3 length: 15 residues. Germline CDR1 reads MGHRA; CDR2 reads YSYEKL. The CDR3 DNA follows: TGCGCTAGCAGCCCTGGGACCGTTAACACCGGGGAGCTGTTTTTT. Its translation: CASSPGTVNTGELFF.

As for this clonotype: Without the conserved terminal phenylalanine or tryptophan, this CDR3 likely stems from a read error. J is TRBJ2-7 and V is TRBV6-2 or TRBV6-3, with D tentatively TRBD2 (6 bases). Germline V gene sequence: CDR1 MNHEY, CDR2 SVGEGT. CDR3 length equals 14 residues. CDR3 sequence reads: CASSGDSRDYEQYL. The CDR3 DNA sequence: TGTGCTAGCAGTGGGGACTCAAGGGACTACGAGCAGTACTTA.

Judged by abundance, this clonotype is large (0.1 to 1%). This chain links TRBV11-2 with TRBJ2-7, with TRBD2 as a possible D gene (6 bases). This CDR3 comprises 12 residues. The V end was cut by 6 bases, the J end by 3 bases, with 9 bases between. Germline assignment: CDR1 SGHAT and CDR2 FQNNGV. The CDR3 spells CASSPGGYEQYF. CDR3 DNA sequence: TGTGCCAGCAGTCCCGGGGGCTACGAGCAGTACTTC.

This clonotype was seen just once. One base away lies a much larger clone, so this may be a sequencing read error. The chain is built from TRBV5-1 and TRBJ2-5; TRBD1 agrees at 8 bases. The germline gives CDR1 SGHRS, CDR2 YFSETQ. The CDR3 has 15 residues. V shed 3 bases and J 5 bases; nucleotides not matched to a gene: 9. The CDR3 loop is CASSSVDRVRETQYF. The CDR3 bases are TGCGCCAGCAGCTCGGTGGACAGGGTACGGGAGACCCAGTACTTC.

CDR3: CASILRTSGNIQYF. The CDR3 DNA reads TGTGCCAGCATCTTAAGGACTAGCGGGAACATTCAGTACTTC. This rearrangement joins TRBV5-5 to TRBJ2-4; the match to TRBD2 covers 11 bases. V lost 6 bases and J lost 7; bases outside the gene matches: 6. The CDR3 has 14 residues. Looked up from germline, CDR1 is SGHKS and CDR2 is YYEKEE (reference sequence).

On this clonotype itself: No conserved phenylalanine or tryptophan is present at the end of the CDR3, so a read error is the likely explanation. It is unclear where the CDR3 begins or ends on the DNA, so no DNA is shown, and the CDR3 is as TCRdb lists it. The V gene is TRBV6-1, the J gene TRBJ2-7; the table's D call, TRBD1, has no DNA check behind it. Germline CDR1 is MNHNS and CDR2 is SASEGT. With termini counted, the CDR3 has 16 amino acids. The CDR3 loop reads CASTPRSGQGSYEQYS.

Points on this clonotype: At one end, the junction sequence differs from germline, possibly due to a read error. This chain connects TRBV29-1 to TRBJ2-2, with D uncertain. The CDR3 has 14 residues. Germline V gives CDR1 SQVTM, CDR2 ANQGSEA. The CDR3 bases are TGCAACGTTGTCAACATGGTGAACACCGGGGAGCTGTTTTTT. This encodes CNVVNMVNTGELFF.

The genes are TRBV4-1 and TRBJ2-7; D perhaps matches TRBD1 (5 bases). CDR1 and CDR2 from the germline V gene are MGHRA and YSYEKL. The CDR3 is 14 residues long. The ends were cut back, 4 bases at V and 11 bases at J, with 21 bases in the middle. CDR3 nucleotides: TGCGCCAGCAGCCGCAGTGACAGAGGATACGAAGAGTACTTC. Its protein is CASSRSDRGYEEYF.

The V call is TRBV11-2, the J call TRBJ2-3; perhaps D is TRBD1 or TRBD2 (6 bases each). With the DNA end fitting TRBJ2-2 better, the J assignment may be wrong. CDR1 is SGHAT and CDR2 is FQNNGV in the germline V gene. This CDR3 has 19 amino acids. The DNA of the CDR3 is TGTGCCAGCAGCCGATCGCCGAGACTATCGGGAGAGAGGACAGATACGCTGTTTTTT. Its translation: CASSRSPRLSGERTDTLFF.

This chain links TRBV4-1 with TRBJ2-1; the D is unclear. V was pared by 7 bases and J by 4 bases, with 20 bases between. This CDR3 spans 16 amino acids. Germline V CDR1 and CDR2: MGHRA, YSYEKL. The CDR3 DNA reads TGCGCCAGCATCACTCCGCCCGCTTCAATTTACAATGAGCAGTTCTTC. This encodes CASITPPASIYNEQFF.

This clonotype showed up just a few times. Germline and junction disagree at one end, which may indicate a read error. The chain joins TRBV11-2 to TRBJ2-2, with 7 bases that match TRBD2. This CDR3 comprises 14 residues. Germline V CDR1 and CDR2: SGHAT, FQNNGV. The CDR3 region is CVSSKSGNPGELFF. CDR3 DNA sequence: TGTGTTAGCAGCAAGAGCGGGAACCCCGGGGAGCTGTTTTTT.

In the case of this clonotype: A junction boundary mismatches the germline segment, possibly from a read error. This chain joins TRBV11-1 and TRBJ2-1; D could derive from TRBD1 or TRBD2 (5 bases each). The CDR3 consists of 15 residues. Germline lookup yields CDR1 SGHAT and CDR2 FQDESV (reference sequence). CDR3 sequence: CVSSFQGPLENEQFF. The CDR3 bases are TGTGTCAGCAGTTTCCAGGGACCGCTGGAAAATGAGCAGTTCTTC.

In its sample, this clonotype was seen once. The final CDR3 position lacks the conserved phenylalanine or tryptophan, pointing to a likely read error. It is unclear where the CDR3 begins or ends on the DNA, so no DNA is shown, and the CDR3 is as TCRdb lists it. V is TRBV6-1 and J is TRBJ2-1; TRBD2, the table's D call, was not compared with the DNA. The length of the CDR3 is 14 amino acids, counting both ends. CDR1 is MNHNS, CDR2 SASEGT, per germline. CDR3 protein: CASSELAGMKEQFI.